These 10 T cell receptor beta chains originate from one sample sequenced in a study of shared clonotypes between healthy human individuals. The data were produced by immunoSEQ multiplex PCR, yet TCRdb's version contains in-frame clones alone and is incomplete. The sample lists 1.4 million to 1.5 million clones; about 96% were seen once. Sequencing used naive CD4+ T cells sorted from blood. Subset described: CD45RA+ positively selected. These receptors all stem from a man aged 25 to 40 in good health.

This chain joins TRBV9 and TRBJ2-1, with 10 bases matching TRBD2. The germline V gene has CDR1 SGDLS and CDR2 YYNGEE. The CDR3 contains 15 residues. V lost 4 bases, J lost 7 bases, and 8 bases stayed unmatched. The CDR3 DNA reads TGTGCCAGCAGCCAAGCGGGAGGGCCGGGGAATGAGCAGTTCTTC. This sequence encodes CASSQAGGPGNEQFF.

This chain connects TRBV28 to TRBJ1-2; 7 bases are shared with TRBD1. Germline CDR1 MDHEN, CDR2 SYDVKM. This CDR3 has 16 residues. The junction had 9 bases not matched to a gene; V was cut back by 5 bases and J by 0 bases. The CDR3, as DNA: TGTGCCAGCAGTACCTGGGACAGTCAACCTAACTATGGCTACACCTTC. Translating it yields CASSTWDSQPNYGYTF.

The V and J genes are TRBV14 and TRBJ2-3; 12 positions agree with TRBD1. V lost 4 bases to trimming and J lost 7 bases; unmatched junction nucleotides: 6. In germline, CDR1 is SGHDN, CDR2 FVKESK. CDR3 length: 15 residues. The DNA of the CDR3 is TGTGCCAGCAGCCGGGACAGGGGGCGCACCCATACGCAGTATTTT. Translated, it gives CASSRDRGRTHTQYF.

CDR3 sequence reads: CASVSLGETGYTF. CDR3 bases: TGTGCCAGCGTCTCTTTGGGGGAGACAGGCTACACCTTC. The chain joins TRBV28 to TRBJ1-2; D might be TRBD1 (5 bases). The CDR3 consists of 13 residues. Per the germline V gene, CDR1 is MDHEN and CDR2 is SYDVKM. V lost 8 bases to trimming and J lost 8 bases, with 18 bases between them.

The J gene is TRBJ2-5, the V gene TRBV2; 9 nucleotides align to TRBD2. J was trimmed by 0 bases and V by 6 bases; bases with no gene match: 8. The length of the CDR3 is 16 residues. Germline loops: CDR1 SNHLY, CDR2 FYNNEI. DNA for the CDR3: TGTGCCAGCAGGACTACTAGCGGGCGGTACCAAGAGACCCAGTACTTC. Translating gives CASRTTSGRYQETQYF. The variable domain in full, completed from reference TRBV2 and TRBJ2-5, reads EPEVTQTPSHQVTQMGQEVILRCVPISNHLYFYWYRQILGQKVEFLVSFYNNEISEKSEIFDDQFSVERPDGSNFTLKIRSTKLEDSAMYFCASRTTSGRYQETQYFGPGTRLLVL.

J is TRBJ1-5 and V is TRBV7-9, with D maybe TRBD1 (5 bases). Trimming removed 3 bases from V and 2 bases from J, with 14 bases in between. The CDR3 loop spans 16 amino acids. Per germline, CDR1 SEHNR and CDR2 FQNEAQ (reference sequence). The CDR3 DNA follows: TGTGCCAGCAGCTTTTTCGTTCAGGGCCGCAATCAGCCCCAGCATTTT. As protein: CASSFFVQGRNQPQHF.

The chain employs TRBV28 and TRBJ1-5; TRBD1 might be the D (6 bases). CDR1 is MDHEN and CDR2 is SYDVKM in the germline V gene. V was trimmed by 6 bases and J by 4 bases, leaving 16 bases between them. The length of the CDR3 is 15 residues. This CDR3 reads CASRSGTRLNQPQHF. The CDR3 DNA is TGTGCCAGCAGGTCCGGGACAAGATTAAATCAGCCCCAGCATTTT.

The count of this clone is one. V usage is TRBV27 and J usage is TRBJ2-7, with TRBD2 identical over 11 bases. The trim removed 4 bases at V and 3 bases at J, leaving 5 bases unmatched. The length of the CDR3 is 15 residues. Germline-derived CDR1 and CDR2 are MNHEY and SMNVEV (reference sequence). The CDR3 bases are TGTGCCAGCAGTTCCGGGACTAGCGGATTCTACGAGCAGTACTTC. The encoded protein is CASSSGTSGFYEQYF.

The CDR3 DNA sequence: TGTGCCAGCAGCTCTGCCGGGACAGGGAGTACCATTCAGTACTTC. The encoded protein is CASSSAGTGSTIQYF. The V call is TRBV11-2, the J call TRBJ2-4; 9 bases agree with TRBD1. The CDR3 length is 15 residues. Germline CDR1 is SGHAT and CDR2 is FQNNGV. J gave up 9 bases and V 4 bases, and 10 bases lay outside the gene matches.

CDR3 amino acids: CASSARTGLNFYGYTF. The DNA for the CDR3 is TGTGCCAGCAGCGCAAGGACAGGGCTCAACTTCTATGGCTACACCTTC. The J gene is TRBJ1-2, the V gene TRBV5-4; TRBD1 agrees at 8 bases. The CDR3 runs to 16 residues. Germline V gene data show CDR1 as SGHNT and CDR2 as YYREEE (reference sequence). The V and J ends lost 4 bases and 4 bases, in that order; junction bases with no gene match: 12.